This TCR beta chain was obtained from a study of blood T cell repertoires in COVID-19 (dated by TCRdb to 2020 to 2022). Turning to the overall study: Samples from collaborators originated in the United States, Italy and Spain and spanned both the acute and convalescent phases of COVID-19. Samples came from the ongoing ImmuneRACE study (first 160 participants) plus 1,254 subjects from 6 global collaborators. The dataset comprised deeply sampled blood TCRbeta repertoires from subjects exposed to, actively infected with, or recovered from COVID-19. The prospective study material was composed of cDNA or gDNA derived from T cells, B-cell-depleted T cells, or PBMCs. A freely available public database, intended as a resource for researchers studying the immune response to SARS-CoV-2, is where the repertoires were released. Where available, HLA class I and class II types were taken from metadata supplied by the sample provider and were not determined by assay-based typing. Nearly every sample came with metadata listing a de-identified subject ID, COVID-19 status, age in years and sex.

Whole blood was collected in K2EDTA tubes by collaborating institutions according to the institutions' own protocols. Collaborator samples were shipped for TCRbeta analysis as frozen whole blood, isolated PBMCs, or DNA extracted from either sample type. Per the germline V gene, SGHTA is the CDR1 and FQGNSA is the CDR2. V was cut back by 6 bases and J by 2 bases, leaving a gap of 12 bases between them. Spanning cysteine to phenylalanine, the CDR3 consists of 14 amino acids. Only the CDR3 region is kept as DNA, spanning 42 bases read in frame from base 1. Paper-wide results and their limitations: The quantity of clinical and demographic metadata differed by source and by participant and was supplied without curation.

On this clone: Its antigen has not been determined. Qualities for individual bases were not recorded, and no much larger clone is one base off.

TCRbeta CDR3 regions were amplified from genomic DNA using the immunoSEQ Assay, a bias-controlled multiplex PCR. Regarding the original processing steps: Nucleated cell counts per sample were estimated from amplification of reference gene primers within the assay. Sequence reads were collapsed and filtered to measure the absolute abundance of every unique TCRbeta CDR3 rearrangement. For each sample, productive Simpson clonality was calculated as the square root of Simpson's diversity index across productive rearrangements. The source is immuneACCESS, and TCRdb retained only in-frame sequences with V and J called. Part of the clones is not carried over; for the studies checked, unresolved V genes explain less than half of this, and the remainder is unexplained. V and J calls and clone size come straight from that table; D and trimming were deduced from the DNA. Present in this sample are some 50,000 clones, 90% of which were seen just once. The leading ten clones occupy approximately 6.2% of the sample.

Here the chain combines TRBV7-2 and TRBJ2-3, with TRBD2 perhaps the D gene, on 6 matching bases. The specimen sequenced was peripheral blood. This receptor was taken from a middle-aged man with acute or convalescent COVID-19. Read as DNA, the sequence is TGTGCCAGCAGTCGGGACTTCGACACAGATACGCAGTATTTT. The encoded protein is CASSRDFDTDTQYF.